This TCR beta chain was profiled in a study of blood T cell repertoires in COVID-19. Across the whole study: The United States, Italy and Spain supplied acute and convalescent COVID-19 samples.

Produced via immunoSEQ multiplex PCR; TCRdb's table is partial and in-frame only. This sample has 150,000 or so clones, with approximately 86% found just once. This clone was counted between two and nine times. This sequence originates from a woman in her thirties or forties with COVID-19, enrolled during active disease. The sequencing input was peripheral blood.

CDR3 region: CASSLVGPKKTQYF. The CDR3 nucleotides read TGTGCCAGCAGCTTAGTGGGCCCGAAGAAGACCCAGTACTTC. The chain carries TRBV7-2 and TRBJ2-5; D is ambiguous. The germline V gene encodes CDR1 SGHTA and CDR2 FQGNSA. V dropped 1 base and J dropped 6 bases, with 12 bases sitting between them. This CDR3 has 14 residues.